This T cell receptor (beta chain) is from a study of post-analysis software for immune sequencing data. Notes on the study in general: Those with multiple sclerosis, the patient group, showed significantly lower normalized Chao1 diversity than controls. Controls had lower frequencies than patients of four or five TRBV segments, which included TRBV5-6, TRBV5-1 and TRBV20-1.

This clonotype was counted only a few times. The antigen is unknown. TCR beta cDNA libraries included unique molecular identifiers. TCRdb used MiXCR to reprocess the PCR reads, holding one entry per CDR3 protein. The sample shows 750,000 to 950,000 distinct CDR3 sequences, about 45% of them seen only once. Trimming stripped 5 bases from V and 4 bases from J, with 9 bases between. This CDR3 contains 11 residues. Germline values: CDR1 DFQATT, CDR2 SNEGSKA (reference sequence). What was sequenced was blood. The source is a girl aged 10-17 years with multiple sclerosis. This chain uses TRBV20-1 with TRBJ2-7; either TRBD1 or TRBD2 may supply D (5 bases each). The CDR3 DNA is TGCAGTGCTGCGAGGGGTTACGAGCAGTACTTC. Its protein product is CSAARGYEQYF.